This TCR beta chain comes out of a study of cytomegalovirus exposure and HLA in healthy donors. Study as a whole: A prior study identified 90 million to 120 million unique TCR beta sequences from roughly 180 million T cells. Study-level results: High specificity and sensitivity for cytomegalovirus status were reported for the classifier.

The PCR made use of 60 Vbeta and 13 Jbeta primers. The repertoire was sequenced with immunoSEQ multiplex PCR; TCRdb's copy has only in-frame clones and lacks some. The data hold approximately 82,000 clones, with 10% observed a single time. Participants comprised healthy donors of bone marrow. This clone was found a few times. What it recognizes is unknown. Trimming shortened V by 4 bases and J by 2 bases, and 8 bases separated the two germline ends. The length of the CDR3 is 13 residues. Germline loops: CDR1 SGHRS, CDR2 YFSETQ. This sequence originates from a man aged 55 to 70 in good health and CMV-seropositive. The V gene is TRBV5-1, the J gene TRBJ2-3; no clear D gene. The source material was PBMCs. For the CDR3, the DNA is TGCGCCAGCAGCCGTACTTACACAGATACGCAGTATTTT. This translates into CASSRTYTDTQYF.